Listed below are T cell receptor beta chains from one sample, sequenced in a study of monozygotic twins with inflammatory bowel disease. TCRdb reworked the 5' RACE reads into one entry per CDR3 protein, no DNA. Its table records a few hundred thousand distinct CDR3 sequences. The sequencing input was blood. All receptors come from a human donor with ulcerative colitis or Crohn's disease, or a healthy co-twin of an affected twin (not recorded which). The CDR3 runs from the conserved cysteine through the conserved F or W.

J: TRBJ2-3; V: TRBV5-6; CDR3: CASSLRGGSRRDTQYF
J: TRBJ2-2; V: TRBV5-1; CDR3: CASTDRSPNTGELFF
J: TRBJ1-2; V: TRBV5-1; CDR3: CASSLEEGSNYGYTF
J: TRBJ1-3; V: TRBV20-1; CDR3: CSARDLTGPWTSGNTIYF
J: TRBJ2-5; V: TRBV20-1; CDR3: CSAKKGRGRETQYF
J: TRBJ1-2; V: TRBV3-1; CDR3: CASSQGQPEGGIFGYTF
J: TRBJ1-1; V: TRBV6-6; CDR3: CASSYSNSEAFF
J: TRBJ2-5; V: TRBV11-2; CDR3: CASTKSRGLRETQYF
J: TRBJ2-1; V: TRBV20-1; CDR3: CSAEGGNEQFF
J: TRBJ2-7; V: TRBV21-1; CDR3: CASSKRTEDEQYF
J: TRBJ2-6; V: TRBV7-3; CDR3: CASSLVSSRSGANVLTF
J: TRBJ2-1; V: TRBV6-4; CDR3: CASSDSSGSFTLDEQFF
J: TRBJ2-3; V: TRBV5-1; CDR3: CASSSHPGTDTQYF
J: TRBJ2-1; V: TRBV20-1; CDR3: CSARLGVSYNEQFF
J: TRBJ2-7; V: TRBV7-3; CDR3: CASSSYGARSSYEQYF
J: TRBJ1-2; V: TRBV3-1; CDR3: CASSQERPYGYTF
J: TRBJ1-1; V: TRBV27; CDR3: CASSLDRDLTEAFF
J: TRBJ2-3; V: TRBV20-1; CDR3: CSASLLRGGITDTQYF
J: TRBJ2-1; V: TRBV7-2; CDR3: CASSLLGAHNEQFF
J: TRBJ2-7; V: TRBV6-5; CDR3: CASSLSGQTHYYEQYF
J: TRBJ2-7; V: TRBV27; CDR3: CASSPTSQGEQYF
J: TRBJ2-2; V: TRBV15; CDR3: CATSGGYLNTGELFF
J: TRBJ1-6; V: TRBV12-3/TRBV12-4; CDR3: CASSPQDRGPNSPLHF
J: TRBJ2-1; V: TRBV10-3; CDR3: CAITRGTGGSKDEQFF
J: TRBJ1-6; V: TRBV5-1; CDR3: CASRVGAYNSPLHF
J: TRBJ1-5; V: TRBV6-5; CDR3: CASSYSGLRDQPQHF
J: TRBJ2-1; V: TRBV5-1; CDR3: CASSREGNEQFF
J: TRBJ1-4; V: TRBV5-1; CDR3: CASSSSWGLGNEKLFF
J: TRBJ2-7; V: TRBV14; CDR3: CASSQLDGTGEQYF
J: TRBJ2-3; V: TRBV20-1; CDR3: CSATPGGSTDTQYF
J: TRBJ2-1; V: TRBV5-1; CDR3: CASRRGPSNEQFF
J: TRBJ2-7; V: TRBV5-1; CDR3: CASSGSTGNEQYF
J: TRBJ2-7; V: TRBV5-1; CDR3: CASSLAASGAQQQYF
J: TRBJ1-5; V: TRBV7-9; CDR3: CASSLFDGNQPQHF
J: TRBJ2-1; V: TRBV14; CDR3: CASSPGNVAGGRYNEQFF
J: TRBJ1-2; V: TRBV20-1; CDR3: CSARAGGGNYGYTF
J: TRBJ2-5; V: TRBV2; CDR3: CASSGVISTLGTQYF